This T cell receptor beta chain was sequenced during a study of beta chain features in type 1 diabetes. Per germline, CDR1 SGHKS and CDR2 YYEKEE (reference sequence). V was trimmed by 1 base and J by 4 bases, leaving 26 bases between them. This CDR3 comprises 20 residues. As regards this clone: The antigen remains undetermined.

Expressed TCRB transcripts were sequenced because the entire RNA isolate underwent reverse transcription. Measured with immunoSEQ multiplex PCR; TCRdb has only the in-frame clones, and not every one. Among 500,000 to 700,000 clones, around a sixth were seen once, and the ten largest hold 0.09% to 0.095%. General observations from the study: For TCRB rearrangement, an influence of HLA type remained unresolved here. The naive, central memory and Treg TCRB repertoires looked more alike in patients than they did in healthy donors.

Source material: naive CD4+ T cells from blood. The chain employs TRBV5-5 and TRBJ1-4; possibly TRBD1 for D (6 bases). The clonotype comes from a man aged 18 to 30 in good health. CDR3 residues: CASSLSTGTRGIRSNEKLFF. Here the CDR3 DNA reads TGTGCCAGCAGCTTGTCAACCGGGACAAGGGGGATCCGTAGTAATGAAAAACTGTTTTTT.